The rows below give T cell receptor beta chains drawn from one sample of a study of blood T cell repertoires in COVID-19. TCRdb keeps only in-frame clones here, not all; method: immunoSEQ multiplex PCR. The table includes some 100,000 clones, roughly 80% detected once. The sample taken for sequencing was peripheral blood. These receptors were collected from a man between 50 and 59 years old with acute or convalescent COVID-19. CDR3s include the opening cysteine and the closing phenylalanine or tryptophan. A D gene is named only where the DNA matches it firmly. A clone size is listed for some rows: how often the clone was seen (once, few, many), or a class if it is expanded.

. TRBJ2-7 TRBV3-1/TRBV3-2 TRBD2 CASSQDWVAGHEQYF TGTGCCAGCAGCCAAGATTGGGTAGCGGGCCACGAGCAGTACTTC
. TRBJ2-2 TRBV25-1 . CASSASRETGELFF TGTGCCAGCAGTGCCTCTAGAGAGACCGGGGAGCTGTTTTTT
. TRBJ2-7 TRBV4-1 TRBD2 CASSPGLAGQIYEQYF TGCGCCAGCAGCCCAGGTCTAGCGGGACAAATCTACGAGCAGTACTTC
. TRBJ1-5 TRBV6-1 TRBD1 CASSERVDRGDQPQHF TGTGCCAGCAGTGAACGGGTGGACAGGGGTGATCAGCCCCAGCATTTT
. TRBJ2-2 TRBV11-3 TRBD2 CASSPHRGGRGTGELFF TGTGCCAGCAGCCCTCATCGGGGGGGCCGGGGGACCGGGGAGCTGTTTTTT
. TRBJ1-5 TRBV29-1 . CSADGDNQPQHF TGCAGCGCGGACGGAGACAATCAGCCCCAGCATTTT
. TRBJ2-7 TRBV18 . CASSEGQNLALEQYF TGTGCCAGCTCGGAAGGACAGAACCTAGCCCTCGAGCAGTACTTC
. TRBJ1-5 TRBV2 TRBD1 CASSWTGVQEPQHF TGTGCCAGCAGTTGGACAGGGGTACAGGAGCCCCAGCATTTT
. TRBJ2-1 TRBV5-4 TRBD2 CASSLSPGTSGGTFF TGTGCCAGCAGCTTATCGCCCGGTACTAGCGGGGGTACGTTCTTC
. TRBJ2-1 TRBV7-9 . CASFLYNEQFF TGTGCCAGCTTCCTTTACAATGAGCAGTTCTTC
. TRBJ2-7 TRBV5-6 TRBD1 CASRATGTNYEQYF TGTGCCAGCAGGGCGACAGGGACCAACTACGAGCAGTACTTC
. TRBJ1-2 TRBV5-1 TRBD1 CASSLWETGGAQYGYTF TGCGCCAGCAGCTTGTGGGAGACAGGGGGCGCACAATATGGCTACACCTTC
. TRBJ2-5 TRBV4-1 . CASSQDGSGGGLETQYF TGCGCCAGCAGCCAAGATGGGAGCGGTGGTGGGTTGGAGACCCAGTACTTC
. TRBJ2-7 TRBV28 TRBD1 CASRGQDYSSYEQYF TGTGCCAGCAGGGGACAGGACTATTCCTCCTACGAGCAGTACTTC
. TRBJ2-3 TRBV23-1 TRBD2 CASLTLAGGDTQYF TGCGCCAGCCTCACCTTAGCGGGGGGAGATACGCAGTATTTT
. TRBJ1-1 TRBV9 . CASSSQVIDTEAFF TGTGCCAGCAGCTCCCAGGTCATAGACACTGAAGCTTTCTTT
. TRBJ2-1 TRBV6-2/TRBV6-3 TRBD1 CASSRDRGHNEQFF TGTGCCAGCAGTAGGGACAGGGGCCACAATGAGCAGTTCTTC
once TRBJ1-1 TRBV6-5 . CASRLLRAGTEAFF TGTGCCAGCAGACTACTGAGGGCGGGCACTGAAGCTTTCTTT
. TRBJ1-6 TRBV21-1 . CASSKELDTHSPLHF TGTGCCAGCAGCAAAGAACTGGACACCCATTCACCCCTCCACTTT
. TRBJ1-5 TRBV27 . CGSGSNQPQHF TGCGGGTCTGGAAGCAATCAGCCCCAGCATTTT
. TRBJ2-1 TRBV4-1 . CASSQIRTTSLVSYNEQFF TGCGCCAGCAGCCAAATACGGACTACGTCTCTAGTTTCCTACAATGAGCAGTTCTTC
. TRBJ1-1 TRBV19 . CASSSDSLNTEAFF TGTGCCAGTAGTTCGGACAGTCTGAACACTGAAGCTTTCTTT
. TRBJ1-1 TRBV6-5 . CASSYSMQWNTEAFF TGTGCCAGCAGTTACTCAATGCAGTGGAACACTGAAGCTTTCTTT
. TRBJ1-3 TRBV6-5 . CASSPGPSGNTIYF TGTGCCAGCAGTCCAGGCCCCTCTGGAAACACCATATATTTT
. TRBJ2-2 TRBV25-1 TRBD2 CASSPGVAGYTGELFF TGTGCCAGCAGCCCCGGAGTAGCGGGGTACACCGGGGAGCTGTTTTTT
. TRBJ1-5 TRBV4-2 . CASSQYGTAKPNQPQHF TGTGCCAGCAGCCAATACGGGACTGCCAAGCCCAATCAGCCCCAGCATTTT
. TRBJ1-1 TRBV21-1 . CASSKATPGPRGTEAFF TGTGCCAGCAGCAAAGCTACTCCGGGCCCCCGGGGTACTGAAGCTTTCTTT
. TRBJ1-6 TRBV28 . CASSKRQGNSPLHF TGTGCCAGCAGTAAACGCCAGGGGAATTCACCCCTCCACTTT
. TRBJ2-7 TRBV7-9 TRBD1 CASSVKSGTGVHEQYF TGTGCCAGCAGCGTTAAGTCCGGGACAGGGGTCCACGAGCAGTACTTC
once TRBJ1-5 TRBV19 . CATLPQVLSNQPQHF TGTGCCACTCTCCCTCAGGTTCTTAGCAATCAGCCCCAGCATTTT
. TRBJ2-1 TRBV9 . CASSVRDISYNEQFF TGTGCCAGCAGCGTCCGGGACATCTCCTACAATGAGCAGTTCTTC
. TRBJ2-5 TRBV7-9 TRBD2 CASSHGTSEETQYF TGTGCCAGCAGCCACGGGACTAGCGAAGAGACCCAGTACTTC
. TRBJ2-7 TRBV9 . CASSVVPNYEQYF TGTGCCAGCAGCGTAGTCCCCAACTACGAGCAGTACTTC
. TRBJ2-5 TRBV6-5 TRBD2 CASHLAAETQYF TGTGCCAGCCATCTAGCGGCAGAGACCCAGTACTTC
. TRBJ2-2 TRBV7-9 . CASSFVSETGELFF TGTGCCAGCAGCTTCGTCTCGGAGACCGGGGAGCTGTTTTTT
. TRBJ1-1 TRBV5-1 . CASSLASGNTEAFF TGCGCCAGCAGCTTGGCCTCGGGGAACACTGAAGCTTTCTTT
. TRBJ1-1 TRBV29-1 . CSVWAETNTEAFF TGCAGCGTGTGGGCAGAAACGAACACTGAAGCTTTCTTT
few TRBJ1-2 TRBV29-1 TRBD1 CSTPDRGIGYTF TGCAGCACCCCAGACAGGGGGATTGGCTACACCTTC
. TRBJ2-2 TRBV2 . CASSPHEGANTGELFF TGTGCCAGCAGTCCCCACGAGGGGGCGAACACCGGGGAGCTGTTTTTT
. TRBJ2-2 TRBV5-1 TRBD1 CASSFEGQGNTGELFF TGCGCCAGCAGCTTCGAGGGACAGGGGAACACCGGGGAGCTGTTTTTT
. TRBJ1-5 TRBV7-2 . CASSLAPYNQPQHF TGTGCCAGCAGCTTAGCTCCTTACAATCAGCCCCAGCATTTT
. TRBJ2-5 TRBV9 . CASSVGVDGREETQYF TGTGCCAGCAGCGTAGGTGTCGACGGGAGAGAAGAGACCCAGTACTTC
. TRBJ2-7 TRBV9 . CASSGRSSYEQYF TGTGCCAGCAGCGGGAGGAGCTCCTACGAGCAGTACTTC
. TRBJ2-7 TRBV6-6 TRBD2 CASSATSGKYEQYF TGTGCCAGCAGTGCTACTAGCGGGAAGTACGAGCAGTACTTC
few TRBJ2-3 TRBV28 TRBD2 CASSQGLAGADTQYF TGTGCCAGCAGTCAGGGACTAGCGGGGGCAGATACGCAGTATTTT
. TRBJ1-3 TRBV10-1 . CASSETGSAGNTIYF TGCGCCAGCAGTGAAACAGGCTCCGCTGGAAACACCATATATTTT
. TRBJ1-4 TRBV2 TRBD1 CASSEQGAQKLFF TGTGCCAGCAGTGAACAGGGGGCTCAAAAACTGTTTTTT
once TRBJ2-7 TRBV27 TRBD2 CASSLGLAGLFEQYF TGTGCCAGCAGTTTAGGGTTAGCGGGATTATTCGAGCAGTACTTC
. TRBJ2-3 TRBV27 TRBD2 CASSLFYASGSADTQYF TGTGCCAGCAGTTTATTTTACGCTAGCGGGAGCGCAGATACGCAGTATTTT
few TRBJ2-1 TRBV19 TRBD2 CAVRAGVPRDEQFF TGTGCCGTCAGGGCGGGAGTGCCGCGGGATGAGCAGTTCTTC
. TRBJ1-3 TRBV19 . CASSKGVSGNTIYF TGTGCCAGTAGTAAGGGGGTCTCTGGAAACACCATATATTTT
few TRBJ2-5 TRBV18 . CASSPGTRRETQYF TGTGCCAGCTCACCCGGGACAAGGCGAGAGACCCAGTACTTC